Presented here are 4 T cell receptor beta chains from one specimen sequenced in a study of response to subunit inactivated influenza vaccine. TCRdb reprocessed the RT-PCR reads with MiXCR, giving one entry per CDR3 protein. The sample shows about 180,000 distinct CDR3 sequences, around 9% of them seen only once. The sequencing used non-naive T cells sorted from PBMCs, collected on the day of vaccination. These receptors all stem from a man aged 45-65 years who received an inactivated influenza vaccine.

This clonotype was counted a few times. The chain is built from TRBV7-6 and TRBJ2-5, with 9 positions matching TRBD2. Germline CDR1 SGHVS, CDR2 FNYEAQ. J gave up 2 bases and V 4 bases, and 8 bases lay outside the gene matches. There are 16 residues in the CDR3. This CDR3 is CASSSYVSGGQETQYF. Here the CDR3 DNA reads TGTGCCAGCAGCTCCTACGTTAGCGGGGGTCAAGAGACCCAGTACTTC.

This sequence joins TRBV4-1 and TRBJ2-7; 9 bases align to TRBD1. Germline V gene lookup returns CDR1 MGHRA and CDR2 YSYEKL. The CDR3 is 14 amino acids. The V segment lost 11 bases and the J segment 6 bases; nucleotides outside the gene matches: 14. CDR3: CASSPGQGFSEQYF. The CDR3 DNA reads as TGCGCCTCGTCTCCGGGACAGGGTTTTTCCGAGCAGTACTTC.

This clonotype was observed a few times. The chain recombines TRBV3-1 with TRBJ2-7; D gene unclear. CDR1 is LGHDT and CDR2 is YNNKEL in the germline V gene (reference sequence). Between the trimmed V and J ends, which lost 2 bases and 2 bases, there was a span of 13 bases. There are 15 residues in the CDR3. For the CDR3, the DNA is TGTGCCAGCAGCCAAAACCCGGACGCAGCCTACGAGCAGTACTTC. As protein: CASSQNPDAAYEQYF.

This clonotype was picked up many times. The genes are TRBV29-1 and TRBJ1-1, with 12 nucleotides matching TRBD1. Per germline, CDR1 SQVTM and CDR2 ANQGSEA. CDR3 size: 15 residues. J lost 2 bases, V lost 6 bases, and 7 bases had no gene match. This chain's CDR3 is CSVLYGTGGNTEAFF. The CDR3 DNA reads TGCAGCGTACTCTACGGGACAGGGGGCAACACTGAAGCTTTCTTT.